This T cell receptor beta chain was documented in a study of cytomegalovirus exposure and HLA in healthy donors. This clone showed up just a few times. Per the germline V gene, CDR1 is SGHTA and CDR2 is FQGNSA. This CDR3 spans 16 amino acids. V was pared by 2 bases and J by 0 bases, with 3 bases of the junction left unmatched. PCR was performed using 60 Vbeta and 13 Jbeta primers. Clones were read by immunoSEQ multiplex PCR, and TCRdb kept only the in-frame ones, dropping some. Counted here are over 150,000 clones, around 80% occurring once; the ten biggest clones make up 7.5% to 9.5%. This sequence joins TRBV7-2 and TRBJ2-3; 9 nucleotides agree with TRBD2. Sequenced sample: PBMCs. The receptor was derived from a male donor in good health and CMV-seropositive. The CDR3 sequence is CASSLLSGSSTDTQYF. The CDR3 DNA sequence: TGTGCCAGCAGCTTACTTAGCGGGAGTAGCACAGATACGCAGTATTTT. The full variable domain, completed using reference TRBV7-2 and TRBJ2-3, is GAGVSQSPSNKVTEKGKDVELRCDPISGHTALYWYRQSLGQGLEFLIYFQGNSAPDKSGLPSDRFSAERTGGSVSTLTIQRTQQEDSAVYLCASSLLSGSSTDTQYFGPGTRLTVL.